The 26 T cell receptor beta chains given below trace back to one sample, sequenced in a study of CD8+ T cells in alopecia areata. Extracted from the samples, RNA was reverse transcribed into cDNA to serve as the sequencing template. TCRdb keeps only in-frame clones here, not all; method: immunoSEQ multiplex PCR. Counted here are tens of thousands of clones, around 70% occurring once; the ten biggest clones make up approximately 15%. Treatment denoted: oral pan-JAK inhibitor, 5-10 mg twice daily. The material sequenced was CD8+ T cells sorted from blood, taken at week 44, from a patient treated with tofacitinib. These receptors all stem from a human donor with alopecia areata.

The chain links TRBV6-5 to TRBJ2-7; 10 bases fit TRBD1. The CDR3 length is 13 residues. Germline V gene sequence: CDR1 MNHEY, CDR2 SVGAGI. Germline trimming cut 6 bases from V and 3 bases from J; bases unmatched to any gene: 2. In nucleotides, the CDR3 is TGTGCCAGCAGGGGGACAGGGGACTACGAGCAGTACTTC. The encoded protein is CASRGTGDYEQYF.

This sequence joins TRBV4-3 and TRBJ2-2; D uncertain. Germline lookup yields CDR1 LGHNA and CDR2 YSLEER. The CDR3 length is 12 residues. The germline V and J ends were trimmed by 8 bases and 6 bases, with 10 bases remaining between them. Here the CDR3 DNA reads TGCGCCAGCTCCGCCCTTCCCGGGGAGCTGTTTTTT. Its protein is CASSALPGELFF.

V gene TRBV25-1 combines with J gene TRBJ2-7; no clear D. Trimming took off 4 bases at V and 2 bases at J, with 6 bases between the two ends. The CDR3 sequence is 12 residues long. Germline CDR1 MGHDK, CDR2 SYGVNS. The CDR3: CASSVNTYEQYF. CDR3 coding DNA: TGTGCCAGCAGTGTTAACACCTACGAGCAGTACTTC.

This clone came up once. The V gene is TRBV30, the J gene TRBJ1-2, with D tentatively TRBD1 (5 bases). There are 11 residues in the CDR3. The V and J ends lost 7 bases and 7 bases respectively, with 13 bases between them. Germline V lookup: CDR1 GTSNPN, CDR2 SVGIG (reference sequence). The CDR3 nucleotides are TGTGCCTACGTGACAGTTGGTGGCTACACCTTC. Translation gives CAYVTVGGYTF. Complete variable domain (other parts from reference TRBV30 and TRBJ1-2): SQTIHQWPATLVQPVGSPLSLECTVEGTSNPNLYWYRQAAGRGLQLLFYSVGIGQISSEVPQNLSASRPQDRQFILSSKKLLLSDSGFYLCAYVTVGGYTFGSGTRLTVV.

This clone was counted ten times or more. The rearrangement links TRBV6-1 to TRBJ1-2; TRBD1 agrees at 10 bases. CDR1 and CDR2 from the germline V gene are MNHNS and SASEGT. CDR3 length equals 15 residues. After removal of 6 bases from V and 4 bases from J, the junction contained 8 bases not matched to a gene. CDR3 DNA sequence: TGTGCCAGCAGCCTCCGGGACAGGGGCGCCTATGGCTACACCTTC. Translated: CASSLRDRGAYGYTF.

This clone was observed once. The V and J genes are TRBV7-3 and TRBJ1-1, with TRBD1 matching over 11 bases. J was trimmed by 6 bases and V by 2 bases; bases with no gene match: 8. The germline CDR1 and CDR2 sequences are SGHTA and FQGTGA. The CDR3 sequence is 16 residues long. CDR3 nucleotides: TGTGCCAGCAGCTTAGCCCCGGGACAGGGGGTGTCTGAAGCTTTCTTT. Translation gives CASSLAPGQGVSEAFF.

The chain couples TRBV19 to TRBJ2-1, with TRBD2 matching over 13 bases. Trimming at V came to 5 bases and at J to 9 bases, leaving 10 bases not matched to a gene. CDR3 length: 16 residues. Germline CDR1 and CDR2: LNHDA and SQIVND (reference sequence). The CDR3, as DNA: TGTGCCAGTAGTCTACTAGCGGGGGGGCTGATGGTTGAGCAGTTCTTC. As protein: CASSLLAGGLMVEQFF.

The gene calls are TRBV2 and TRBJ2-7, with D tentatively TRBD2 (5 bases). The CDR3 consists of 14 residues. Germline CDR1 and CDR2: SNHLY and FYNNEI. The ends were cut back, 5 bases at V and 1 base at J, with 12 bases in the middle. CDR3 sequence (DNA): TGTGCCAGCAGTCTAAGTTGGGAGTCCTACGAGCAGTACTTC. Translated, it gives CASSLSWESYEQYF.

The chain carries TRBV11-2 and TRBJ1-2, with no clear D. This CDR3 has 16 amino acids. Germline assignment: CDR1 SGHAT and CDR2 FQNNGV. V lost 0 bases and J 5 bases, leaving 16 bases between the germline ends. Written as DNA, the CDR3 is TGTGCCAGCAGCTTAGATTTGACGGGTCAGGAATATGGCTACACCTTC. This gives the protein CASSLDLTGQEYGYTF.

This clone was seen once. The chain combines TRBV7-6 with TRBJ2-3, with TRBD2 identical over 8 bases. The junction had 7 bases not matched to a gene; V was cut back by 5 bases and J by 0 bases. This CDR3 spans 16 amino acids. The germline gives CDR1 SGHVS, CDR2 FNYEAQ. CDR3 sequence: CASSRAGVGSTDTQYF. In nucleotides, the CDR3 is TGTGCCAGCAGCCGAGCGGGGGTGGGCAGCACAGATACGCAGTATTTT. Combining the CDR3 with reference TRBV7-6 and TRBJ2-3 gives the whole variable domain GAGVSQSPRYKVTKRGQDVALRCDPISGHVSLYWYRQALGQGPEFLTYFNYEAQQDKSGLPNDRFSAERPEGSISTLTIQRTEQRDSAMYRCASSRAGVGSTDTQYFGPGTRLTVL.

The CDR3 DNA is TGTGCCAGCAGTCTGGACAGTCCTTCACCCCTCCACTTT. It codes for CASSLDSPSPLHF. The gene calls are TRBV6-5 and TRBJ1-6; a possible D gene is TRBD1 (6 bases). Trimming left V 5 bases short and J 9 bases short, with 11 bases between. Germline CDR1 MNHEY, CDR2 SVGAGI. The CDR3 covers 13 residues.

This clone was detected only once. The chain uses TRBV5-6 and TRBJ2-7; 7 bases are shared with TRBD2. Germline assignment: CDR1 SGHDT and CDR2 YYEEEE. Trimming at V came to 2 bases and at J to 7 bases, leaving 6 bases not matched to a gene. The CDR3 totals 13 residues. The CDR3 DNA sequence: TGTGCCAGCAGCTTATCGCCCGGGGGGGAGCAGTACTTC. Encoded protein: CASSLSPGGEQYF. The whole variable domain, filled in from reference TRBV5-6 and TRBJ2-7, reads DAGVTQSPTHLIKTRGQQVTLRCSPKSGHDTVSWYQQALGQGPQFIFQYYEEEERQRGNFPDRFSGHQFPNYSSELNVNALLLGDSALYLCASSLSPGGEQYFGPGTRLTVT.

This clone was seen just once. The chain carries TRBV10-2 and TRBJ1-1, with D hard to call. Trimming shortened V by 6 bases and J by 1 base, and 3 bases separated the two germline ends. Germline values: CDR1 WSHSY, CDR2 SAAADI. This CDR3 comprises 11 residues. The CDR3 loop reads CASRANTEAFF. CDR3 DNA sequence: TGCGCCAGCAGAGCGAACACTGAAGCTTTCTTT.

CDR3 region: CASSEGKGTSYEQYF. In DNA, the CDR3 is TGCGCCAGCAGCGAAGGTAAGGGGACCAGCTACGAGCAGTACTTC. The chain employs TRBV4-3 and TRBJ2-7, with D perhaps given as TRBD1 or TRBD2 (5 bases each). Per the germline V gene, CDR1 is LGHNA and CDR2 is YSLEER. The CDR3 is made up of 15 amino acids. Trimming pared 5 bases from V and 3 bases from J, leaving 17 bases between.

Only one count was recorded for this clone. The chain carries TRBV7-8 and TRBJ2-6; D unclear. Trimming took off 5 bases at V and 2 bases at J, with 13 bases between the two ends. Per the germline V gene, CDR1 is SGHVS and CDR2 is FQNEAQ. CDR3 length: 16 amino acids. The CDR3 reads CASSPERVPGANVLTF. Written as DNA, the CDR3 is TGTGCCAGCAGCCCTGAACGGGTTCCTGGGGCCAACGTCCTGACTTTC. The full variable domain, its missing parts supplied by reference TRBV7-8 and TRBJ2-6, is GAGVSQSPRYKVAKRGQDVALRCDPISGHVSLFWYQQALGQGPEFLTYFQNEAQLDKSGLPSDRFFAERPEGSVSTLKIQRTQQEDSAVYLCASSPERVPGANVLTFGAGSRLTVL.

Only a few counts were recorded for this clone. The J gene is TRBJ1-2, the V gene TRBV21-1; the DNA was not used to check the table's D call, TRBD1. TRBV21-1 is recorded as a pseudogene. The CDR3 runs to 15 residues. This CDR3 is CASSTYRDGGYGYTF. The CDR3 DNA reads TGTGCCAGCAGCACCTACAGGGATGGCGGCTATGGCTACACCTTC.

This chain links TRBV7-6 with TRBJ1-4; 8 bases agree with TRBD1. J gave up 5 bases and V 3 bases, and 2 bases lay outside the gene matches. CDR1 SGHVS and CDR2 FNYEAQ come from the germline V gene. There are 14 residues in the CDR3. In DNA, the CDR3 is TGTGCCAGCAGCTTGGACAGGGCCAATGAAAAACTGTTTTTT. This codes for CASSLDRANEKLFF.

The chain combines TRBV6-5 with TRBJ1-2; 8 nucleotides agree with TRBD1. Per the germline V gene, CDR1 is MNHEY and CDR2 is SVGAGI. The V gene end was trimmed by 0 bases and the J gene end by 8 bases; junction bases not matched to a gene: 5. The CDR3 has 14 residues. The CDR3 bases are TGTGCCAGCAGTTACTCGACAGGGGAAGGGGGCTACACCTTC. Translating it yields CASSYSTGEGGYTF.

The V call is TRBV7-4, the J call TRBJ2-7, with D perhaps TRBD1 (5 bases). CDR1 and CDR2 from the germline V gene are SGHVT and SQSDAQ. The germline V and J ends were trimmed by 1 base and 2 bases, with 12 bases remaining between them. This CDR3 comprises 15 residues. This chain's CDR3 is CASSLVETATYEQYF. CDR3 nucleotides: TGTGCCAGCAGCTTAGTAGAGACAGCGACCTACGAGCAGTACTTC. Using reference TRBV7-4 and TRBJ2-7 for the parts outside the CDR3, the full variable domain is GAGVSQSPRYKVAKRGRDVALRCDSISGHVTLYWYRQTLGQGSEVLTYSQSDAQRDKSGRPSGRFSAERPERSVSTLKIQRTEQGDSAVYLCASSLVETATYEQYFGPGTRLTVT.

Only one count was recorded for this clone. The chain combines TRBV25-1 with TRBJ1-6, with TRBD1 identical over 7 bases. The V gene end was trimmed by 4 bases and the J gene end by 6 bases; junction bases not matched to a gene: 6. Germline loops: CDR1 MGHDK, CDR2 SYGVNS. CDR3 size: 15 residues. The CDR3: CASSAGQAINSPLHF. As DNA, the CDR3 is TGTGCCAGCAGTGCAGGACAGGCGATTAATTCACCCCTCCACTTT.

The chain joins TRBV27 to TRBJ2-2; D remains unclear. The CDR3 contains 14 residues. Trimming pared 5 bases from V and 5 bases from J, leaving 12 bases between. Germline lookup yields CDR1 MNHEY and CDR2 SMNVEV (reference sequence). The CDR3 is CASSPSLGTGELFF. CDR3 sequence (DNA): TGTGCCAGCAGTCCCTCTTTGGGTACCGGGGAGCTGTTTTTT.

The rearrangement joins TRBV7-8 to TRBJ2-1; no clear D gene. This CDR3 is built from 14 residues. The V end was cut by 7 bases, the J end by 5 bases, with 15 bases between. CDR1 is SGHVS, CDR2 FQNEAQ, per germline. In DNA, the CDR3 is TGTGCCAGCACCGACTTCAACATTGACAATGAGCAGTTCTTC. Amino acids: CASTDFNIDNEQFF.

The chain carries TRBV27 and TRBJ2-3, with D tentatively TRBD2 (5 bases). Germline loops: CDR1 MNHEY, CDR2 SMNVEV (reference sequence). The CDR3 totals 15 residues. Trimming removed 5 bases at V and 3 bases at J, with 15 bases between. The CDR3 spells CASSPLRAGTDTQYF. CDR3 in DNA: TGTGCCAGCAGTCCCCTTCGGGCGGGTACAGATACGCAGTATTTT.

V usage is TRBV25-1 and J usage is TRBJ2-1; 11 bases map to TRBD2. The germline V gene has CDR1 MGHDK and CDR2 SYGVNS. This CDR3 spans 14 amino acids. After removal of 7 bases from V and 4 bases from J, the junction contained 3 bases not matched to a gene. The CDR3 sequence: CASMTSGEYNEQFF. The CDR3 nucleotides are TGTGCCAGCATGACTAGCGGGGAGTACAATGAGCAGTTCTTC.

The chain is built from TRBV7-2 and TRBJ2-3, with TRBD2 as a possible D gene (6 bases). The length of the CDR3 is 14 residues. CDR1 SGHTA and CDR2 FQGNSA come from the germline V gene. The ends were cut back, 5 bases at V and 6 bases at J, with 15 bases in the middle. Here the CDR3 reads CASSPRLVVDTQYF. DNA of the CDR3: TGTGCCAGCAGCCCCCGACTAGTTGTGGATACGCAGTATTTT.

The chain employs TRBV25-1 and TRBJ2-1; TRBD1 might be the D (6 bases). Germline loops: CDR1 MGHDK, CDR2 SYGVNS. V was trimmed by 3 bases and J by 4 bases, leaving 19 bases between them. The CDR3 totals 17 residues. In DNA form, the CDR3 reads TGTGCCAGCAGTGAGGCAAGTAGGGACATACTGTACAATGAGCAGTTCTTC. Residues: CASSEASRDILYNEQFF.